What follows are 15 T cell receptor beta chains derived from one specimen sequenced in a study of T-cell memory formation after mild COVID-19. TCRdb processed the 5' RACE reads anew with MiXCR; each CDR3 protein has one entry. The sample lists about 340,000 distinct CDR3 sequences, more than 20% occurring once. The source material was PBMCs or a T cell subset sorted from them (not recorded which). The receptors originated from a man aged 18 to 29 who had mild COVID-19 (a few samples of this study predate the infection). Cell type and time point are not known.

CDR3 region: CASGRHPGPNQPQHF. Written as DNA, the CDR3 is TGTGCCAGCGGAAGACACCCAGGGCCGAATCAGCCCCAGCATTTT. The chain joins TRBV12-3 or TRBV12-4 to TRBJ1-5, with D tentatively TRBD1 (5 bases). The CDR3 consists of 15 residues. V was cut by 8 bases and J by 4 bases, with 18 bases left in between.

This clonotype was seen a handful of times. This chain links TRBV6-2 or TRBV6-3 with TRBJ1-6, with 10 bases aligning to TRBD1. The CDR3 has 15 amino acids. Germline lookup yields CDR1 MNHEY and CDR2 SVGEGT. V trimming: 6 bases; J trimming: 7 bases; junction bases outside the gene matches: 6. The CDR3 sequence is CASSRQGAENSPLHF. The CDR3 bases are TGTGCCAGCAGCCGACAGGGGGCAGAGAATTCACCCCTCCACTTT.

The J gene is TRBJ2-1, the V gene TRBV5-6, with 10 bases lining up with TRBD2. The CDR3 is 15 amino acids. Germline CDR1 SGHDT, CDR2 YYEEEE. V was pared by 4 bases and J by 8 bases, with 9 bases of the junction left unmatched. The CDR3 DNA sequence: TGTGCCAGCAGCCCCGAACTAGCGGGGCCTGATGAGCAGTTCTTC. Encoded protein: CASSPELAGPDEQFF.

This clonotype was observed a handful of times. V is TRBV12-3 or TRBV12-4 and J is TRBJ2-3; D perhaps matches TRBD1 (6 bases). This CDR3 has 13 amino acids. With 7 bases removed from V and 5 bases from J, the gap between germline ends came to 13 bases. CDR3 coding DNA: TGTGCCAGCAATGGGGGCCGCGGAGATACGCAGTATTTT. Residues: CASNGGRGDTQYF.

J is TRBJ2-3 and V is TRBV20-1, with D possibly matching TRBD2 (5 bases). Germline loops: CDR1 DFQATT, CDR2 SNEGSKA (reference sequence). V lost 0 bases, J lost 2 bases, and 12 bases lay in between. This CDR3 has 15 amino acids. CDR3: CSAREPVTNTDTQYF. The DNA for the CDR3 is TGCAGTGCTAGAGAACCGGTGACTAACACAGATACGCAGTATTTT.

This chain joins TRBV6-6 and TRBJ2-2, with 7 bases matching TRBD2. Germline loops: CDR1 MNHNY, CDR2 SVGAGI (reference sequence). V trimming: 2 bases; J trimming: 6 bases; junction bases outside the gene matches: 3. This CDR3 region has 14 residues. CDR3 sequence reads: CASSYTSESGELFF. Written as DNA, the CDR3 is TGTGCCAGCAGTTACACTAGCGAGTCCGGGGAGCTGTTTTTT.

The J gene is TRBJ2-5, the V gene TRBV5-1; 7 bases agree with TRBD1. The CDR3 spans 16 residues. CDR1 and CDR2 (germline): SGHRS, YFSETQ. V trimming: 4 bases; J trimming: 4 bases; junction bases outside the gene matches: 13. Here the CDR3 DNA reads TGCGCCAGCAGCAAACTTTTAAACAGGGGCGGAGAGACCCAGTACTTC. Its translation: CASSKLLNRGGETQYF.

The genes are TRBV5-1 and TRBJ2-1; 7 bases fit TRBD2. The CDR3 runs 16 residues. The J segment lost 4 bases and the V segment lost 3 bases, leaving 10 bases of the junction unmatched. The germline CDR1 and CDR2 sequences are SGHRS and YFSETQ. The CDR3 sequence: CASSWGGPTTYNEQFF. The CDR3 DNA reads as TGCGCCAGCAGCTGGGGGGGACCTACAACTTACAATGAGCAGTTCTTC.

The chain recombines TRBV10-2 with TRBJ2-3; D may match TRBD1 or TRBD2 (6 bases each). CDR1 WSHSY and CDR2 SAAADI come from the germline V gene. The V end lost 7 bases, the J end lost 11 bases, and 28 bases lay between the germline ends. The CDR3 consists of 16 residues. For the CDR3, the DNA is TGCGCCAGCATCTCCCCGGGTAAAGGGGGGCCCCTAAGGCAGTATTTT. Amino acids: CASISPGKGGPLRQYF.

This chain's CDR3 is CASSWDSGALDTQYF. Written as DNA, the CDR3 is TGTGCCAGCAGCTGGGATTCAGGGGCACTCGATACGCAGTATTTT. The chain uses TRBV7-8 and TRBJ2-3; D may be TRBD1 (6 bases). CDR1 and CDR2 (germline): SGHVS, FQNEAQ. This CDR3 is built from 15 residues. V shed 4 bases and J shed 6 bases, with 17 bases lying between them.

This rearrangement joins TRBV20-1 to TRBJ2-7; no clear D. CDR1 and CDR2 (germline): DFQATT, SNEGSKA (reference sequence). The CDR3 runs to 14 residues. V was trimmed by 0 bases and J by 3 bases, leaving 12 bases between them. The CDR3 sequence: CSARDEEWGYEQYV. CDR3 sequence (DNA): TGCAGTGCTAGAGACGAAGAGTGGGGCTACGAGCAGTACGTC.

Worth noting for this clonotype: One junction end does not reproduce the germline sequence, and a read error may be involved. The chain links TRBV3-1 to TRBJ1-1; D remains ambiguous. CDR1 and CDR2 from the germline V gene are LGHDT and YNNKEL (reference sequence). This CDR3 spans 11 amino acids. The CDR3, as DNA: TGTGCCAGCAGCCAGGGTACTGATGCTTTCTTT. Its translation is CASSQGTDAFF.

A few counts support this clonotype. The rearrangement joins TRBV4-2 to TRBJ1-2, with 7 bases fitting TRBD1. V lost 3 bases, J lost 6 bases, and 16 bases stayed unmatched. Germline lookup yields CDR1 LGHNA and CDR2 YNFKEQ. CDR3 size: 17 residues. The CDR3 DNA reads as TGTGCCAGCAGCCACCTCCCCCGACAGGGAGGCGACGATGGCTACACCTTC. This codes for CASSHLPRQGGDDGYTF.

There are a few counts of this clonotype. The V and J genes are TRBV20-1 and TRBJ2-2; D gene unclear. Germline V lookup: CDR1 DFQATT, CDR2 SNEGSKA (reference sequence). The V and J ends lost 8 bases and 7 bases respectively, with 14 bases between them. This CDR3 has 12 amino acids. The CDR3, as DNA: TGCAGTCCTCCTACTTGGGGCGGGGAGCTGTTTTTT. Amino acids: CSPPTWGGELFF.

The chain joins TRBV5-1 to TRBJ1-3; D possibly corresponds to TRBD1 (6 bases). This CDR3 contains 16 residues. The germline gives CDR1 SGHRS, CDR2 YFSETQ. V lost 4 bases, J lost 4 bases, and 18 bases lay in between. CDR3 in amino acids: CASSNRVGGDGNTIYF. In DNA form, the CDR3 reads TGCGCCAGCAGCAACCGTGTGGGGGGCGACGGAAACACCATATATTTT.